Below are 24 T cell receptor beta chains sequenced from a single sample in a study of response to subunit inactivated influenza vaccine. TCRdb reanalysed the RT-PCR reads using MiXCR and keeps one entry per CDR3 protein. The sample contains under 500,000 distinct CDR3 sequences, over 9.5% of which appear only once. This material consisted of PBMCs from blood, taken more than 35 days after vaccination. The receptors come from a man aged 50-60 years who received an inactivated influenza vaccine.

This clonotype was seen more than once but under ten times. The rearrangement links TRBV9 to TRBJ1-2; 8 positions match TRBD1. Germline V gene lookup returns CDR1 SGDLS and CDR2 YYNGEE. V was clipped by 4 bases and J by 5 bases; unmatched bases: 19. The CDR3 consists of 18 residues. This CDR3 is CASSRDPGGEQTLYGYTF. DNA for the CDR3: TGTGCCAGCAGCCGAGACCCAGGGGGCGAGCAGACCCTTTATGGCTACACCTTC.

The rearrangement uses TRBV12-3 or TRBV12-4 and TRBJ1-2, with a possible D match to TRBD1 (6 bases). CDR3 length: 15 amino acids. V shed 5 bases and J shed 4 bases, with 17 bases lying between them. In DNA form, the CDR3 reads TGTGCCAGCAGTCCACTATCGGGGGCCCCCTATGGCTACACCTTC. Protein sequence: CASSPLSGAPYGYTF.

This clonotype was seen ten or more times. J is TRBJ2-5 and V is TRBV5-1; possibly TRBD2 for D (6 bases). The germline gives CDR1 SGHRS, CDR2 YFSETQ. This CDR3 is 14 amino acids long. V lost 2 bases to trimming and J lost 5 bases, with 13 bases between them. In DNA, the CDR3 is TGCGCCAGCAGCTTACAGCGAGGAGGGGAGACCCAGTACTTC. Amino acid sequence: CASSLQRGGETQYF.

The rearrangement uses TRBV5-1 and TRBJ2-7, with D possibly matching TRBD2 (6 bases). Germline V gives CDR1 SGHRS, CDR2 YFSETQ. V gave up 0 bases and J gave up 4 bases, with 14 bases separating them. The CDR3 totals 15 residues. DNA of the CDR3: TGCGCCAGCAGCTTGGAGGCGGGGTTAGGGTACGAGCAGTACTTC. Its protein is CASSLEAGLGYEQYF.

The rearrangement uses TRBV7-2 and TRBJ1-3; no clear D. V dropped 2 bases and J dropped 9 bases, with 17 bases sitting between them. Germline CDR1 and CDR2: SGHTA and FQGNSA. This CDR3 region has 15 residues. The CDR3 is CASSLFLGSSGTIYF. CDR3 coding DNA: TGTGCCAGCAGCTTATTTTTAGGCTCATCCGGCACCATATATTTT.

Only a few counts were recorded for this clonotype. CDR3 bases: TGTGCCAGCAGCGCTCACCAGGATCAAGTTACGGAGCAGTTCTTC. Translating gives CASSAHQDQVTEQFF. The chain recombines TRBV9 with TRBJ2-1, with unresolved D. The CDR3 loop spans 15 amino acids. Deletions cut 3 bases from V and 10 bases from J, with 20 bases between. CDR1 is SGDLS, CDR2 YYNGEE, per germline.

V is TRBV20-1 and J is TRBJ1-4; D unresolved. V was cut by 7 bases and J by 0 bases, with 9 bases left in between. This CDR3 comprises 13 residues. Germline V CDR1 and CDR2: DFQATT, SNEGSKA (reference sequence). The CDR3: CSVVSATNEKLFF. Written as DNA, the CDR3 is TGCAGTGTAGTTTCGGCAACTAATGAAAAACTGTTTTTT.

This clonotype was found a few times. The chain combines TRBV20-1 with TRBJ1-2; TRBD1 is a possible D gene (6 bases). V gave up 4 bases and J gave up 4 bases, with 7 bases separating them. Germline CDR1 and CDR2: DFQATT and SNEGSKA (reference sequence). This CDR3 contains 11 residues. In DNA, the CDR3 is TGCAGTGCTACAGGGGTCTATGGCTACACCTTC. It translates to CSATGVYGYTF.

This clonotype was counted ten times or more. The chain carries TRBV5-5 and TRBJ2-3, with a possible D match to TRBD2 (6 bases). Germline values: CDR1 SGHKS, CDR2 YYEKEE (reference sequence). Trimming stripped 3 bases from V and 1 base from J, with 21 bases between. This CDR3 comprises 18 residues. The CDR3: CASSSPTSWKGGTDTQYF. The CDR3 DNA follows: TGTGCCAGCAGCTCGCCGACTAGTTGGAAAGGTGGCACAGATACGCAGTATTTT. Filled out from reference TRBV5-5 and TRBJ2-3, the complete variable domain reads DAGVTQSPTHLIKTRGQQVTLRCSPISGHKSVSWYQQVLGQGPQFIFQYYEKEERGRGNFPDRFSARQFPNYSSELNVNALLLGDSALYLCASSSPTSWKGGTDTQYFGPGTRLTVL.

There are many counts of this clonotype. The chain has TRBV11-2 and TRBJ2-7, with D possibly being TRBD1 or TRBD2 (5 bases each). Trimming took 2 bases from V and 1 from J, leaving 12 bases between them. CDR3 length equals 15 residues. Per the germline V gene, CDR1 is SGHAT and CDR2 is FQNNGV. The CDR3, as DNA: TGTGCCAGCAGCTTATACGGGGCCGATTCCTACGAGCAGTACTTC. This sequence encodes CASSLYGADSYEQYF.

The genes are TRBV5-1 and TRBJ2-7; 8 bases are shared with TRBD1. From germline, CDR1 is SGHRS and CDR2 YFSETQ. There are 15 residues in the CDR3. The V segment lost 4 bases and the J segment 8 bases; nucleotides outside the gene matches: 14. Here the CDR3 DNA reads TGCGCCAGCAGCGACACGACAGGGGCATTTACCAAGCAGTACTTC. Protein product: CASSDTTGAFTKQYF.

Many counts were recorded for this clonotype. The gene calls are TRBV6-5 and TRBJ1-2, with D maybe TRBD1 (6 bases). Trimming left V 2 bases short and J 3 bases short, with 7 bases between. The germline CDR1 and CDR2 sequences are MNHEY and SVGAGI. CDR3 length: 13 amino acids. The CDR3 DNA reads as TGTGCCAGCAGTTACGCAGGGGACTATGGCTACACCTTC. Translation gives CASSYAGDYGYTF.

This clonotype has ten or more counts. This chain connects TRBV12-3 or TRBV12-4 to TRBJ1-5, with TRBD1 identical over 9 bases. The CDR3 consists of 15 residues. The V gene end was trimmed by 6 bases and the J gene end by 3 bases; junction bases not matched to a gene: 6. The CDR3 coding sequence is TGTGCCAGCAGACGGACAGGGGTATTCAATCAGCCCCAGCATTTT. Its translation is CASRRTGVFNQPQHF.

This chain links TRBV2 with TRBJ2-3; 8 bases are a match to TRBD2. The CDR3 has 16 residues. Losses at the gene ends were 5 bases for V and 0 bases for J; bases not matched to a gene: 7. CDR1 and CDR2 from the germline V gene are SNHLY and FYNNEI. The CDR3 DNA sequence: TGTGCCAGCAGTTCCCGGACTAGCAGAAGCACAGATACGCAGTATTTT. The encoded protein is CASSSRTSRSTDTQYF.

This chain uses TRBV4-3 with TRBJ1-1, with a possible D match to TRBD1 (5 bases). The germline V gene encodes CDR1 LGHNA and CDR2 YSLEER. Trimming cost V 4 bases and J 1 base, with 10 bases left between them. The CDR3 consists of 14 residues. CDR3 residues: CASSRSTENTEAFF. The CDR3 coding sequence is TGCGCCAGCAGCCGATCGACAGAGAACACTGAAGCTTTCTTT.

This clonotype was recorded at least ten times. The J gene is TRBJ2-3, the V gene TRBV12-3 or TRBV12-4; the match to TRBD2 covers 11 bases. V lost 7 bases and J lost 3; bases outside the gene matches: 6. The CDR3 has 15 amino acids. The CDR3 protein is CASTLAGGATDTQYF. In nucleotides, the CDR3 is TGTGCCAGCACCTTAGCGGGAGGGGCGACAGATACGCAGTATTTT.

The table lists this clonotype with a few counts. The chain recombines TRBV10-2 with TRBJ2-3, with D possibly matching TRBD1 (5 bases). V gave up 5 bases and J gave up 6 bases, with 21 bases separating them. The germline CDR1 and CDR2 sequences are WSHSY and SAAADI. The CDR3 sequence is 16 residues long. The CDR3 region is CASSRAGFGAGDTQYF. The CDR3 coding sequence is TGCGCCAGCAGTCGGGCCGGGTTTGGGGCCGGGGATACGCAGTATTTT.

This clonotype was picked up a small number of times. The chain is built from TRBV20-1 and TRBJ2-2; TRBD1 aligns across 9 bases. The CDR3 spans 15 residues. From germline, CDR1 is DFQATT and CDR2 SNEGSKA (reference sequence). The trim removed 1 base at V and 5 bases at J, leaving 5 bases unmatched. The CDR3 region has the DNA TGCAGTGCTAGAGGAGGGACAGGGAGGACCGGGGAGCTGTTTTTT. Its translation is CSARGGTGRTGELFF.

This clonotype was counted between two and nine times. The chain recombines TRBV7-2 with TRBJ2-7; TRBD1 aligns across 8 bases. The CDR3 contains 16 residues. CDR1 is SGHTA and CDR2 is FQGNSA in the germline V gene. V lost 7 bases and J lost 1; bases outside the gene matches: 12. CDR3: CASNLIFGQGSYEQYF. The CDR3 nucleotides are TGTGCCAGCAACCTCATATTTGGACAGGGATCCTACGAGCAGTACTTC. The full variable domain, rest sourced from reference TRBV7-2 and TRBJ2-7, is GAGVSQSPSNKVTEKGKDVELRCDPISGHTALYWYRQSLGQGLEFLIYFQGNSAPDKSGLPSDRFSAERTGGSVSTLTIQRTQQEDSAVYLCASNLIFGQGSYEQYFGPGTRLTVT.

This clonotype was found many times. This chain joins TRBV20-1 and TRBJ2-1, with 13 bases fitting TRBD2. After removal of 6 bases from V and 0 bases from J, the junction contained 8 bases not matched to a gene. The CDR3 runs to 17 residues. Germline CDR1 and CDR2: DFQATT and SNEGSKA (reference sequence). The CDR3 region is CSATGLAGAYSYNEQFF. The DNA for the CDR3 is TGCAGTGCAACCGGACTAGCGGGGGCCTACTCCTACAATGAGCAGTTCTTC.

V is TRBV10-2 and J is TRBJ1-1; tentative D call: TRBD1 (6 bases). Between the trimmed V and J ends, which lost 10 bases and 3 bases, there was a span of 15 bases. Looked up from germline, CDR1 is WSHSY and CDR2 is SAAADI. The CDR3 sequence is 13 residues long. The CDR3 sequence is CAIQDSGHTEAFF. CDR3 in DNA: TGCGCCATCCAGGACAGCGGTCACACTGAAGCTTTCTTT.

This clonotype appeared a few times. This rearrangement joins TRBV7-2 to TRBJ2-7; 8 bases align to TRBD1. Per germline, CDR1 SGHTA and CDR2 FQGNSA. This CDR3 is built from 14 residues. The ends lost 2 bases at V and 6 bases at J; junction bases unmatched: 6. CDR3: CASSLSRTGFEQYF. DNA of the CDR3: TGTGCCAGCAGCTTATCGAGGACAGGGTTCGAGCAGTACTTC.

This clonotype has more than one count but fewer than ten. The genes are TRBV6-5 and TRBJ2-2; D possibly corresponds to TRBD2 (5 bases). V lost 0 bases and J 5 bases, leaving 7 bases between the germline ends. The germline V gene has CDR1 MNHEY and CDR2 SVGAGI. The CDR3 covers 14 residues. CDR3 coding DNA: TGTGCCAGCAGTTACTCCCGGGAAACCGGGGAGCTGTTTTTT. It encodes CASSYSRETGELFF.

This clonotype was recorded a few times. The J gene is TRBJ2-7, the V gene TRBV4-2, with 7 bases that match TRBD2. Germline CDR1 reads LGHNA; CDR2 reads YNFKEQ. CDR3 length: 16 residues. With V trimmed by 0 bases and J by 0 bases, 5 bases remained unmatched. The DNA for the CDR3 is TGTGCCAGCAGCCAAGAGAGCGGGATCGGCTCCTACGAGCAGTACTTC. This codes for CASSQESGIGSYEQYF.